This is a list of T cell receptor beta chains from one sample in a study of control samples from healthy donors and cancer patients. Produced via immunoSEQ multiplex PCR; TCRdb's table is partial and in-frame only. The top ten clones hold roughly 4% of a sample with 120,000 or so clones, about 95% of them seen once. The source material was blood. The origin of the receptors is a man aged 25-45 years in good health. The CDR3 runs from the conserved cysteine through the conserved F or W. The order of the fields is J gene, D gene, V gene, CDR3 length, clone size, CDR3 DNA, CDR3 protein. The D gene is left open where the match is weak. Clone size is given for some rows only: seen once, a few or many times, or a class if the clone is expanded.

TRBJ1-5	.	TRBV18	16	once	TGTGCCAGCTCAGGGGGGGGGTCCCGTGAGATTCAGCCCCAGCATTTT	CASSGGGSREIQPQHF
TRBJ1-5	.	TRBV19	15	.	TGTGCCAGTAGAGACCAGGGGTATAGCAATCAGCCCCAGCATTTT	CASRDQGYSNQPQHF
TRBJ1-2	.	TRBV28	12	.	TGTGCCAGTAAAGACAGTAACTATGGCTACACCTTC	CASKDSNYGYTF
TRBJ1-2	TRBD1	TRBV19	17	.	TGTGCCAGTAGTATAAATGTTGGGACAGGGGTTTCCTATGGCTACACCTTC	CASSINVGTGVSYGYTF
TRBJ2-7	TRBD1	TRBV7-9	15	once	TGTGCCAGCAGCTTGGGACAGACCCCTACCTACGAGCAGTACTTC	CASSLGQTPTYEQYF
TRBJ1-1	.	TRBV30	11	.	TGTGCCTGGGGCAGGAACACTGAAGCTTTCTTT	CAWGRNTEAFF
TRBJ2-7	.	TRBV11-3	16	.	TGTGCCAGCAGCCCCGGGTATCGGGCCACTTTGTACGAGCAGTACTTC	CASSPGYRATLYEQYF
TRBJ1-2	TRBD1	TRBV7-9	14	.	TGTGCCAGCAGCTCTGGGACAGGCCTCGTTGGCTACACCTTC	CASSSGTGLVGYTF
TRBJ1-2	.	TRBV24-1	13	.	TGTGCCACCCGAGGGGGGGCGAACTATGGCTACACCTTC	CATRGGANYGYTF
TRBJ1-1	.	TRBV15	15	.	TGTGCCACCAGCAGAGAACCAGGGTATAGGCCTGAAGCTTTCTTT	CATSREPGYRPEAFF
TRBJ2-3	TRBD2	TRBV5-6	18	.	TGTGCCAGCAGCCGGGGCCTAGCGGGGTTCCTTAGCACAGATACGCAGTATTTT	CASSRGLAGFLSTDTQYF
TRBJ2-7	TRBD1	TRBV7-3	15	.	TGTGCCAGCAGCCTATCCGCCGGACAGGGACACGAGCAGTACTTC	CASSLSAGQGHEQYF
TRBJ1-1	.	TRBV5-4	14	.	TGTGCCAGCAGCTTGGTAGGGACGGCGACTGAAGCTTTCTTT	CASSLVGTATEAFF
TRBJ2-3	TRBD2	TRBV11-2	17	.	TGTGCCAGCAGTCCTCGGGGGAGCGGGGGGGCCAGTGATACGCAGTATTTT	CASSPRGSGGASDTQYF
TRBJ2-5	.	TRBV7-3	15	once	TGTGCCAGCAGCCGTTCGGGAACCTCGCGAGAGACCCAGTACTTC	CASSRSGTSRETQYF
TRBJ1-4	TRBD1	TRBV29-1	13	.	TGCAGCGTTGCGCAGGGGGCGCATGAAAAACTGTTTTTT	CSVAQGAHEKLFF
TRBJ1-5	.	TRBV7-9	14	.	TGTGCCAGCAGCTTAGGCAGCCGCAATCAGCCCCAGCATTTT	CASSLGSRNQPQHF
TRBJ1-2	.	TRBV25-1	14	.	TGTGCCAGCAGTGAATACCAGGGATCGGATGGCTACACCTTC	CASSEYQGSDGYTF
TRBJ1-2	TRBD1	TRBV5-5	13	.	TGTGCCAGCAGCGTGGGACAGGGTTACGGCTACACCTTC	CASSVGQGYGYTF
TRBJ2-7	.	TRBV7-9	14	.	TGTGCCAGCGAAACCGAGGGACACTCCTACGAGCAGTACTTC	CASETEGHSYEQYF
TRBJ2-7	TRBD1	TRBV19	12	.	TGTGCCAGTAGTTACAGGGGTTACGAGCAGTACTTC	CASSYRGYEQYF
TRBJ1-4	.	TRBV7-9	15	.	TGTGCCAGCAGCCTAGGACACCAGTGGGATGAAAAACTGTTTTTT	CASSLGHQWDEKLFF
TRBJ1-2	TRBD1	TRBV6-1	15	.	TGTGCCAGCAGTGAGGGCCAGGGGGCTGGCTATGGCTACACCTTC	CASSEGQGAGYGYTF
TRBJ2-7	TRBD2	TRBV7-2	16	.	TGTGCCAGCAGCTCATACTGGACTAGCTTAGGGGGCGAGCAGTACTTC	CASSSYWTSLGGEQYF
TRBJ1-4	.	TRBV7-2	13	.	TGTGCCAGCAGCCTCGGGGCACGGGAAAAACTGTTTTTT	CASSLGAREKLFF
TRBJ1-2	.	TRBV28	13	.	TGTGCCAGCAGTTTTGACGGAAACTATGGCTACACCTTC	CASSFDGNYGYTF
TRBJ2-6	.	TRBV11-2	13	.	TGTGCCAGCAGCAAGTTTGAGGCCAACGTCCTGACTTTC	CASSKFEANVLTF
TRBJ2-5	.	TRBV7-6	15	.	TGTGCCAGCAGCTTAGAGTACCAGGGTCGAGAGACCCAGTACTTC	CASSLEYQGRETQYF
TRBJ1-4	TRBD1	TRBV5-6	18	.	TGTGCCAGCAGCTTGGCCGGGACAGGATTTTCAACTAATGAAAAACTGTTTTTT	CASSLAGTGFSTNEKLFF
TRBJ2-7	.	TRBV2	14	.	TGTGCCAGCACGGGGGTAGAGGGGCCCTACGAGCAGTACTTC	CASTGVEGPYEQYF
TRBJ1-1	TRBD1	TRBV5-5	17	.	TGTGCCAGCAGGCTCCGGGACAGGGAAGAAGTGAACACTGAAGCTTTCTTT	CASRLRDREEVNTEAFF
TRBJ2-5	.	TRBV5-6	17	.	TGTGCCAGCAGCCGTCTCCTCCGCAAAGCAGGCCAAGAGACCCAGTACTTC	CASSRLLRKAGQETQYF
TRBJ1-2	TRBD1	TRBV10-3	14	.	TGTGCCATCAGTGAGGAACAGGGGTACTATGGCTACACCTTC	CAISEEQGYYGYTF
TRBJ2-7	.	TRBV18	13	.	TGTGCCAGCTCACCACCGGGCAGGAACGAGCAGTACTTC	CASSPPGRNEQYF
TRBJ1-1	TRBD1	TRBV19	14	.	TGTGCCAGTAGTCAGACAGGGGGGATCACTGAAGCTTTCTTT	CASSQTGGITEAFF
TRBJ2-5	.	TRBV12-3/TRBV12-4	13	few	TGTGCCAGCAGCCGGCAGGAGAAGGGCACCCAGTACTTC	CASSRQEKGTQYF
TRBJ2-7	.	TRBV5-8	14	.	TGTGCCAGCAGCTTGGGGACTCTGTCCTACGAGCAGTACTTC	CASSLGTLSYEQYF
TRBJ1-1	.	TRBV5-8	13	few	TGTGCCAGCAGCGGGGGCGGGTACACTGAAGCTTTCTTT	CASSGGGYTEAFF
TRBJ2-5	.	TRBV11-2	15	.	TGTGCCAGCAGCTTAGATGGACAAATTGGGCAGACCCAGTACTTC	CASSLDGQIGQTQYF
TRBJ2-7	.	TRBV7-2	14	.	TGTGCCAGCAGCTTAGTTGGCAGGAATTACGAGCAGTACTTC	CASSLVGRNYEQYF
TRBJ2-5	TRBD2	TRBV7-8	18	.	TGTGCCAGCAGCCCGCATTCTGGACTAGCGGGCTGGGGAGAGACCCAGTACTTC	CASSPHSGLAGWGETQYF
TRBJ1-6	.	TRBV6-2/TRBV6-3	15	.	TGTGCCAGCAGTTATCGCGACAGTTATAATTCACCCCTCCACTTT	CASSYRDSYNSPLHF
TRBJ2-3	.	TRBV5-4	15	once	TGTGCCAGCAGCCCTTCAAACGGGGCGGGGGATACGCAGTATTTT	CASSPSNGAGDTQYF